The TCR beta chain under discussion was sequenced for a study of T cells in localized non-small cell lung cancer. General study findings and limits: Peak T cell clonality was found in uninvolved adjacent lung, exceeding tumor. Median around 60 top-100 tumor clones were shared with paired adjacent lung. The study sequenced only one region of the tumor. As a result, intratumor heterogeneity could not be excluded and remains possible.

As concerns this clone: Its antigen is unidentified.

The germline gives CDR1 SGHRS, CDR2 YFSETQ. V lost 2 bases to trimming and J lost 6 bases, with 18 bases between them. The CDR3 contains 15 residues. Here immunoSEQ multiplex PCR was the method, and the copy in TCRdb shows in-frame clones only, minus some. The table lists 25,000 to 35,000 clones, roughly 87% of them singletons. The specimen was peripheral blood, collected before any cancer treatment. The chain uses TRBV5-1 and TRBJ2-7; D unresolved. The origin of this receptor is a woman between 40 and 69 years old with stage I lung adenocarcinoma. CDR3 residues: CASSFKSTNVPEQYF. DNA of the CDR3: TGCGCCAGCAGCTTTAAAAGTACGAATGTCCCCGAGCAGTACTTC.